This T cell receptor beta chain was identified in a study of blood T cells in healthy people across ages. A note on this clonotype: Its matching antigen is unknown.

The CDR3 loop spans 12 amino acids. Germline assignment: CDR1 LNHDA and CDR2 SQIVND (reference sequence). V lost 6 bases and J 3 bases, leaving 8 bases between the germline ends. Every sample had a minimum of 6 million PBMCs isolated. Findings of the study overall: Long-lived donors carried more naive CD4+ cells and greater diversity than aged donors.

The use of a sample-barcoded 5' primer and a J-beta primer mix characterized a second PCR of 7 to 11 cycles. TCRdb ran MiXCR on the 5' RACE reads and lists one entry per CDR3 protein. The table has about 570,000 distinct CDR3 sequences, approximately 27% seen once. The source is a woman between 65 and 79 years old in good health. The sequencing input was blood. The chain links TRBV19 to TRBJ1-2; D is uncertain. The DNA for the CDR3 is TGTGCCAGTAGAAGAGGAGACTATGGCTACACCTTC. It translates to CASRRGDYGYTF. The full variable domain, its missing parts supplied by reference TRBV19 and TRBJ1-2, is DGGITQSPKYLFRKEGQNVTLSCEQNLNHDAMYWYRQDPGQGLRLIYYSQIVNDFQKGDIAEGYSVSREKKESFPLTVTSAQKNPTAFYLCASRRGDYGYTFGSGTRLTVV.